The next 30 T cell receptor beta chains were all read from a single sample in a study of blood T cell repertoires in COVID-19. The method was immunoSEQ multiplex PCR; TCRdb's version includes in-frame clones alone and lacks a portion of them. The data show about 100,000 clones, roughly four fifths seen once. Sequences were obtained from peripheral blood. These receptors were obtained from a woman aged 70 to 79 with acute or convalescent COVID-19.

In this sample, this clone turned up once. This chain joins TRBV3-1 (or the pseudogene TRBV3-2) and TRBJ2-7; TRBD2 might be the D (5 bases). This CDR3 spans 13 amino acids. Per germline, CDR1 LGHDT and CDR2 YNNKEL (reference sequence). V dropped 1 base and J dropped 3 bases, with 7 bases sitting between them. CDR3 in DNA: TGTGCCAGCAGCCAAGGAAGCGGCTACGAGCAGTACTTC. Translated, it gives CASSQGSGYEQYF.

This clone is a singleton in its sample. The DNA for the CDR3 is TGTGCCAGTAGTATAGAGGGTCTAGCGGGAATGGGACAAGAGACCCAGTACTTC. Its translation: CASSIEGLAGMGQETQYF. The V call is TRBV19, the J call TRBJ2-5, with 9 bases matching TRBD2. CDR3 size: 18 residues. Germline values: CDR1 LNHDA, CDR2 SQIVND (reference sequence). J was trimmed by 2 bases and V by 0 bases; bases with no gene match: 10. Full variable domain (rest looked up from reference TRBV19 and TRBJ2-5): DGGITQSPKYLFRKEGQNVTLSCEQNLNHDAMYWYRQDPGQGLRLIYYSQIVNDFQKGDIAEGYSVSREKKESFPLTVTSAQKNPTAFYLCASSIEGLAGMGQETQYFGPGTRLLVL.

The genes are TRBV27 and TRBJ1-1, with TRBD1 matching over 7 bases. The junction had 7 bases not matched to a gene; V was cut back by 1 base and J by 5 bases. Per the germline V gene, CDR1 is MNHEY and CDR2 is SMNVEV (reference sequence). The CDR3 has 15 residues. The CDR3 nucleotides are TGTGCCAGCAGTTTATTTGGGACAGCTGCGACTGAAGCTTTCTTT. This gives the protein CASSLFGTAATEAFF.

This clone has a single count. The chain couples TRBV11-2 to TRBJ2-1; 12 bases are shared with TRBD1. Germline loops: CDR1 SGHAT, CDR2 FQNNGV. CDR3 length: 16 residues. Losses at the gene ends were 5 bases for V and 8 bases for J; bases not matched to a gene: 10. The CDR3 region is CASSTRDRGHPDEQFF. The CDR3 nucleotides read TGTGCCAGCAGCACCCGGGACAGGGGGCACCCGGATGAGCAGTTCTTC.

The rearrangement joins TRBV29-1 to TRBJ1-1; 8 bases align to TRBD1. This CDR3 has 13 residues. The V gene's germline CDR1 is SQVTM and CDR2 ANQGSEA. Trimming removed 4 bases from V and 4 bases from J; junction bases left unmatched: 5. The CDR3 region has the DNA TGCAGCGTTGCTTGGCAGGGGGCCACTGAAGCTTTCTTT. Protein sequence: CSVAWQGATEAFF.

This clone was detected once. The J gene is TRBJ1-3, the V gene TRBV28, with 7 bases that match TRBD1. This CDR3 comprises 14 residues. The junction had 3 bases not matched to a gene; V was cut back by 5 bases and J by 2 bases. CDR1 is MDHEN and CDR2 is SYDVKM in the germline V gene. The chain's CDR3 is CASSHRGTGNTIYF. CDR3 sequence (DNA): TGTGCCAGCAGTCACAGGGGTACTGGAAACACCATATATTTT.

The chain is built from TRBV19 and TRBJ2-5; 8 bases are shared with TRBD2. Germline V CDR1 and CDR2: LNHDA, SQIVND (reference sequence). The CDR3 length is 14 residues. V was clipped by 2 bases and J by 9 bases; unmatched bases: 8. In nucleotides, the CDR3 is TGTGCCAGTAGTATAAGCTCAGGGCGGGGGGCCCAGTACTTC. Its translation: CASSISSGRGAQYF.

The V and J genes are TRBV7-2 and TRBJ2-3; 7 bases agree with TRBD1. Germline V CDR1 and CDR2: SGHTA, FQGNSA. Trimming at V came to 5 bases and at J to 1 base, leaving 3 bases not matched to a gene. The CDR3 contains 14 residues. The CDR3 is CASSAGQGTDTQYF. CDR3 DNA: TGTGCCAGCAGCGCCGGACAGGGCACAGATACGCAGTATTTT.

In this sample, this clone turned up once. The chain carries TRBV9 and TRBJ1-2, with unresolved D. V was cut by 3 bases and J by 8 bases, with 11 bases left in between. CDR3 length: 12 amino acids. The germline V gene encodes CDR1 SGDLS and CDR2 YYNGEE. The CDR3 loop reads CASSAGNLGYTF. Here the CDR3 DNA reads TGTGCCAGCAGCGCCGGGAATCTCGGCTACACCTTC.

The genes are TRBV3-1 (or the pseudogene TRBV3-2) and TRBJ1-1; 7 bases are shared with TRBD1. The CDR3 extends over 14 amino acids. The germline V gene encodes CDR1 LGHDT and CDR2 YNNKEL (reference sequence). Trimming cost V 0 bases and J 4 bases; bases outside gene matches: 2. CDR3 nucleotide sequence: TGTGCCAGCAGCCAAGAAGCAGGGGGCACTGAAGCTTTCTTT. Translating it yields CASSQEAGGTEAFF.

The rearrangement links TRBV4-3 to TRBJ1-1; D gene ambiguous. The CDR3 extends over 14 amino acids. Deletions cut 0 bases from V and 4 bases from J, with 9 bases between. Germline CDR1 reads LGHNA; CDR2 reads YSLEER. DNA of the CDR3: TGCGCCAGCAGCCAAGATATATATAGCACTGAAGCTTTCTTT. As protein: CASSQDIYSTEAFF.

In DNA form, the CDR3 reads TGCGCCAGCAGCTGGGCGGGGACAGGGGTGCACGAGCAGTACTTC. Encoded protein: CASSWAGTGVHEQYF. The chain is built from TRBV5-1 and TRBJ2-7; 10 positions agree with TRBD1. After removal of 3 bases from V and 5 bases from J, the junction contained 8 bases not matched to a gene. This CDR3 comprises 15 residues. Germline CDR1 is SGHRS and CDR2 is YFSETQ.

To note about this clone: No DNA is shown, since the ends of the CDR3 on it are uncertain; the CDR3 is the one TCRdb lists. This sequence joins TRBV27 and TRBJ1-1. The CDR3 comprises 16 residues, both ends counted. Per the germline V gene, CDR1 is MNHEY and CDR2 is SMNVEV (reference sequence). The CDR3 loop is CASSFLAGRMNTEAFF.

This chain links TRBV18 with TRBJ1-2; D may be TRBD1 (6 bases). CDR3 size: 19 residues. In germline, CDR1 is KGHSH, CDR2 LQKENI. V gave up 6 bases and J gave up 1 base, with 27 bases separating them. In DNA form, the CDR3 reads TGTGCCAGCTCCTCGATCTACCATAAACAGGGCACCCATAACTATGGCTACACCTTC. This codes for CASSSIYHKQGTHNYGYTF.

This chain links TRBV5-1 with TRBJ2-5; D may be TRBD2 (7 bases). From germline, CDR1 is SGHRS and CDR2 YFSETQ. V was cut by 5 bases and J by 5 bases, with 16 bases left in between. The CDR3 totals 14 residues. The CDR3 coding sequence is TGCGCCAGCAGTCGCGGGGGCGGCGGGGAGACCCAGTACTTC. Translating it yields CASSRGGGGETQYF.

The V gene is TRBV14, the J gene TRBJ2-3; TRBD1 matches at 7 bases. The length of the CDR3 is 18 residues. Per germline, CDR1 SGHDN and CDR2 FVKESK. V dropped 0 bases and J dropped 2; count of bases not matched to a gene: 11. The CDR3, as DNA: TGTGCCAGCAGCCAAGAATTTCAGGGACAGTTCTTCACAGATACGCAGTATTTT. Amino acid sequence: CASSQEFQGQFFTDTQYF.

This chain joins TRBV19 and TRBJ2-1; D is perhaps TRBD1 (5 bases). Germline CDR1 and CDR2: LNHDA and SQIVND (reference sequence). V shed 4 bases and J shed 9 bases, with 13 bases lying between them. This CDR3 is built from 13 residues. The CDR3 spells CASSTTARGEQFF. For the CDR3, the DNA is TGTGCCAGTAGTACCACAGCTAGGGGTGAGCAGTTCTTC.

This clone showed up just a few times. The rearrangement joins TRBV6-1 to TRBJ1-1; D unresolved. V lost 3 bases, J lost 4 bases, and 12 bases lay in between. CDR3 length: 14 amino acids. The germline CDR1 and CDR2 sequences are MNHNS and SASEGT. CDR3 amino acids: CASSEGPESTEAFF. In nucleotides, the CDR3 is TGTGCCAGCAGTGAGGGCCCCGAGAGCACTGAAGCTTTCTTT.

The gene calls are TRBV7-2 and TRBJ2-3; possible D gene TRBD2, 6 bases. V lost 2 bases, J lost 0 bases, and 9 bases lay in between. Per germline, CDR1 SGHTA and CDR2 FQGNSA. The CDR3 runs 15 residues. As DNA, the CDR3 is TGTGCCAGCAGCTTAACGGCGGGAAGCACAGATACGCAGTATTTT. As protein: CASSLTAGSTDTQYF.

The chain uses TRBV15 and TRBJ2-5; D is ambiguous. This CDR3 region has 15 residues. Germline values: CDR1 LNHNV, CDR2 YYDKDF (reference sequence). V dropped 1 base and J dropped 0 bases, with 9 bases sitting between them. CDR3 in amino acids: CATSRVAVYQETQYF. CDR3 DNA sequence: TGTGCCACCAGCAGAGTGGCCGTGTACCAAGAGACCCAGTACTTC.

The chain uses TRBV2 and TRBJ2-7, with 13 bases identical to TRBD2. CDR3 length: 14 amino acids. Trimming cost V 6 bases and J 4 bases; bases outside gene matches: 3. CDR1 SNHLY and CDR2 FYNNEI come from the germline V gene. DNA for the CDR3: TGTGCCAGCAGCCGGACTAGCGGGAGTTACGAGCAGTACTTC. Protein product: CASSRTSGSYEQYF.

V and J are TRBV5-8 and TRBJ1-5, with 9 nucleotides matching TRBD1. CDR3 length: 16 amino acids. Germline V lookup: CDR1 SGHTS, CDR2 YDEGEE. Trimming at V came to 2 bases and at J to 7 bases, leaving 10 bases not matched to a gene. CDR3 in amino acids: CASSLWDREGGQPQHF. DNA of the CDR3: TGTGCCAGCAGCTTATGGGACAGGGAAGGTGGCCAGCCCCAGCATTTT.

The chain employs TRBV3-1 (or the pseudogene TRBV3-2) and TRBJ2-5; no definite D call. The V end was cut by 2 bases, the J end by 1 base, with 5 bases between. Germline-derived CDR1 and CDR2 are LGHDT and YNNKEL (reference sequence). The CDR3 is made up of 13 amino acids. The CDR3 region is CASSQRGQETQYF. CDR3 in DNA: TGTGCCAGCAGCCAAAGAGGCCAAGAGACCCAGTACTTC.

V is TRBV19 and J is TRBJ2-3; 9 bases match TRBD2. Germline V gene sequence: CDR1 LNHDA, CDR2 SQIVND (reference sequence). With V trimmed by 0 bases and J by 2 bases, 6 bases remained unmatched. CDR3 size: 17 residues. The CDR3 bases are TGTGCCAGTAGTATAGATTCCCTAGCGGGGTACACAGATACGCAGTATTTT. It translates to CASSIDSLAGYTDTQYF.

V usage is TRBV27 and J usage is TRBJ2-1, with unresolved D. Trimming cost V 5 bases and J 7 bases, with 9 bases left between them. The CDR3 has 12 residues. Per germline, CDR1 MNHEY and CDR2 SMNVEV (reference sequence). For the CDR3, the DNA is TGTGCCAGCAGTCTCACCGGGAATGAGCAGTTCTTC. This sequence encodes CASSLTGNEQFF.

The chain has TRBV29-1 and TRBJ1-2, with D tentatively TRBD1 (5 bases). This CDR3 has 15 amino acids. Germline CDR1 is SQVTM and CDR2 is ANQGSEA. Trimming pared 5 bases from V and 0 bases from J, leaving 16 bases between. CDR3 bases: TGCAGCGTTCTCTCCCCAGGGTCAGCTAACTATGGCTACACCTTC. This encodes CSVLSPGSANYGYTF.

The gene calls are TRBV5-6 and TRBJ1-1, with D perhaps TRBD1 (6 bases). Trimming left V 2 bases short and J 7 bases short, with 15 bases between. In germline, CDR1 is SGHDT, CDR2 YYEEEE. CDR3 length equals 14 residues. The CDR3 sequence: CASSFGPLQGEAFF. DNA of the CDR3: TGTGCCAGCAGCTTTGGCCCTTTACAGGGTGAAGCTTTCTTT.

The chain links TRBV5-6 to TRBJ2-1, with 10 bases matching TRBD2. The ends lost 0 bases at V and 4 bases at J; junction bases unmatched: 4. The CDR3 has 16 residues. The germline gives CDR1 SGHDT, CDR2 YYEEEE. The CDR3 region is CASSLGVAGGYNEQFF. The CDR3 nucleotides are TGTGCCAGCAGCTTGGGGGTAGCGGGAGGATACAATGAGCAGTTCTTC.

This clone was recorded a few times. This rearrangement joins TRBV7-2 to TRBJ2-3; 7 bases match TRBD2. The germline CDR1 and CDR2 sequences are SGHTA and FQGNSA. The CDR3 consists of 16 residues. The ends lost 0 bases at V and 2 bases at J; junction bases unmatched: 5. CDR3: CASSLAGGGPTDTQYF. CDR3 sequence (DNA): TGTGCCAGCAGCTTAGCGGGGGGAGGGCCCACAGATACGCAGTATTTT.

The chain carries TRBV29-1 and TRBJ2-1, with 9 bases matching TRBD2. With 0 bases clipped from V and 8 bases from J, the junction kept 17 bases outside the gene matches. The CDR3 consists of 18 residues. Germline-derived CDR1 and CDR2 are SQVTM and ANQGSEA. CDR3 residues: CSVEDIGGLAVPGDEQFF. CDR3 DNA: TGCAGCGTTGAAGATATTGGGGGACTAGCAGTTCCTGGGGATGAGCAGTTCTTC.